This passage covers 16 T cell receptor beta chains from one sample sequenced in a study of blood T cells in healthy people across ages. The authors ran a second PCR of roughly 7 to 11 cycles using a sample-barcoded 5' primer and a J-beta primer mix. TCRdb reanalysed the 5' RACE reads using MiXCR and keeps one entry per CDR3 protein. The table shows about 1.4 million distinct CDR3 sequences, with approximately 59% occurring only once. The sample taken for sequencing was blood. These TCRs come from a man between 18 and 29 years old in good health.

This clonotype has a handful of counts. J is TRBJ1-4 and V is TRBV7-2; the D is unclear. Germline loops: CDR1 SGHTA, CDR2 FQGNSA. Trimming removed 5 bases at V and 7 bases at J, with 14 bases between. This CDR3 contains 14 residues. CDR3 in DNA: TGTGCCAGCAGCCCCGCGAGAGGTTCTGAAAAACTGTTTTTT. Encoded protein: CASSPARGSEKLFF.

This clonotype occurred a few times. This chain links TRBV12-3 or TRBV12-4 with TRBJ2-3; D unresolved. CDR3 size: 18 residues. The ends were cut back, 4 bases at V and 3 bases at J, with 23 bases in the middle. The CDR3 DNA reads as TGTGCCAGCAGTTCCGCCGCCTCCATAACAGTGTTGACAGATACGCAGTATTTT. This encodes CASSSAASITVLTDTQYF.

The J gene is TRBJ2-1, the V gene TRBV7-2; 9 nucleotides match TRBD2. Germline lookup yields CDR1 SGHTA and CDR2 FQGNSA. V lost 5 bases, J lost 3 bases, and 5 bases stayed unmatched. The CDR3 runs to 15 residues. The chain's CDR3 is CASSPRGGYYNEQFF. The CDR3 DNA follows: TGTGCCAGCAGCCCGCGGGGGGGATACTACAATGAGCAGTTCTTC.

The CDR3 bases are TGTGCCTCCCTAGGGACCGAAATTTATAATTCACCCCTCCACTTT. It translates to CASLGTEIYNSPLHF. The chain couples TRBV12-3 or TRBV12-4 to TRBJ1-6, with TRBD1 as a possible D gene (5 bases). V lost 11 bases and J lost 4, with 18 bases in between. The CDR3 covers 15 residues.

This CDR3 is CAIRTAEYTGELFF. The CDR3 DNA sequence: TGTGCCATCCGGACGGCTGAGTACACCGGGGAGCTGTTTTTT. The V gene is TRBV10-3, the J gene TRBJ2-2; the D is unclear. Looked up from germline, CDR1 is ENHRY and CDR2 is SYGVKD. This CDR3 contains 14 residues. The V end lost 8 bases, the J end lost 3 bases, and 13 bases lay between the germline ends.

V is TRBV3-1 and J is TRBJ2-7; 8 bases map to TRBD1. This CDR3 has 16 residues. V shed 3 bases, J shed 1 base, and the junction held 8 bases outside the gene matches. Germline lookup yields CDR1 LGHDT and CDR2 YNNKEL (reference sequence). For the CDR3, the DNA is TGTGCCAGCAGCCATCCCTCCGGGACAGGTTCCTACGAGCAGTACTTC. As protein: CASSHPSGTGSYEQYF.

The gene calls are TRBV29-1 and TRBJ2-1, with a possible D match to TRBD2 (6 bases). Looked up from germline, CDR1 is SQVTM and CDR2 is ANQGSEA. CDR3 length: 13 residues. Trimming pared 5 bases from V and 3 bases from J, leaving 11 bases between. CDR3 sequence: CSVLRENYNEQFF. As DNA, the CDR3 is TGCAGCGTTCTACGGGAGAACTACAATGAGCAGTTCTTC.

The rearrangement links TRBV10-3 to TRBJ2-3; 8 bases line up with TRBD2. Germline values: CDR1 ENHRY, CDR2 SYGVKD. Trimming at V came to 0 bases and at J to 0 bases, leaving 5 bases not matched to a gene. There are 17 residues in the CDR3. CDR3 amino acids: CAISESLAGLSTDTQYF. The DNA of the CDR3 is TGTGCCATCAGTGAGTCCTTAGCGGGGTTAAGCACAGATACGCAGTATTTT.

This chain connects TRBV11-2 to TRBJ2-7; 10 bases fit TRBD2. The CDR3 sequence is 15 residues long. The V and J ends lost 7 bases and 4 bases, in that order; junction bases with no gene match: 10. Germline CDR1 reads SGHAT; CDR2 reads FQNNGV. In nucleotides, the CDR3 is TGTGCCAGCACCCTTGGGTATAGCGGGAGGTACGAGCAGTACTTC. It yields the protein CASTLGYSGRYEQYF.

The rearrangement uses TRBV20-1 and TRBJ1-2, with 7 bases identical to TRBD1. Germline lookup yields CDR1 DFQATT and CDR2 SNEGSKA (reference sequence). With V trimmed by 0 bases and J by 3 bases, 4 bases remained unmatched. This CDR3 is 14 amino acids long. DNA of the CDR3: TGCAGTGCTAGAGATAAACAGGGGTACTATGGCTACACCTTC. It is translated as CSARDKQGYYGYTF.

V gene TRBV7-9 combines with J gene TRBJ2-1; D may be TRBD1 (6 bases). Germline CDR1 is SEHNR and CDR2 is FQNEAQ (reference sequence). V lost 9 bases, J lost 0 bases, and 9 bases lay in between. The CDR3 is made up of 13 amino acids. CDR3 bases: TGTGCCAGTACAGGGCTCTCCTACAATGAGCAGTTCTTC. Translating it yields CASTGLSYNEQFF. The full variable domain, its missing parts supplied by reference TRBV7-9 and TRBJ2-1, is DTGVSQNPRHKITKRGQNVTFRCDPISEHNRLYWYRQTLGQGPEFLTYFQNEAQLEKSRLLSDRFSAERPKGSFSTLEIQRTEQGDSAMYLCASTGLSYNEQFFGPGTRLTVL.

The J gene is TRBJ2-7, the V gene TRBV7-2, with no clear D. Germline V gives CDR1 SGHTA, CDR2 FQGNSA. V was clipped by 2 bases and J by 4 bases, with 9 bases between them. This CDR3 has 13 amino acids. In nucleotides, the CDR3 is TGTGCCAGCAGCTTACTCTCAGGATACGAGCAGTACTTC. This translates into CASSLLSGYEQYF.

The V and J genes are TRBV2 and TRBJ2-6, with D possibly matching TRBD1 (6 bases). CDR3 length equals 15 residues. V was clipped by 6 bases and J by 1 base, with 10 bases between them. Germline V CDR1 and CDR2: SNHLY, FYNNEI. The CDR3 DNA sequence: TGTGCCAGCAGAGCTACAGGGTCTGGGGCCAACGTCCTGACTTTC. Protein: CASRATGSGANVLTF.

The rearrangement links TRBV20-1 to TRBJ2-4; weak D call: TRBD2 (5 bases). Trimming took 0 bases from V and 0 from J, leaving 12 bases between them. Germline V lookup: CDR1 DFQATT, CDR2 SNEGSKA (reference sequence). This CDR3 has 16 residues. CDR3 protein: CSARDRGALAKNIQYF. The CDR3 DNA sequence: TGCAGTGCTAGAGACCGGGGTGCTTTAGCCAAAAACATTCAGTACTTC.

The rearrangement uses TRBV7-2 and TRBJ2-2; no clear D gene. V was shortened by 4 bases and J by 6 bases, with 9 bases between the two germline ends. The CDR3 extends over 13 amino acids. From germline, CDR1 is SGHTA and CDR2 FQGNSA. The CDR3 DNA reads TGTGCCAGCAGCTCGGTAGCAGCCGGGGAGCTGTTTTTT. Its translation is CASSSVAAGELFF.

The chain joins TRBV4-2 to TRBJ1-1, with D perhaps matching TRBD1 (5 bases). This CDR3 has 14 amino acids. Trimming took 0 bases from V and 11 from J, leaving 16 bases between them. Per germline, CDR1 LGHNA and CDR2 YNFKEQ. CDR3 amino acids: CASSQERGLGLAFF. The CDR3 nucleotides read TGTGCCAGCAGCCAAGAGAGAGGGTTGGGGCTGGCTTTCTTT.